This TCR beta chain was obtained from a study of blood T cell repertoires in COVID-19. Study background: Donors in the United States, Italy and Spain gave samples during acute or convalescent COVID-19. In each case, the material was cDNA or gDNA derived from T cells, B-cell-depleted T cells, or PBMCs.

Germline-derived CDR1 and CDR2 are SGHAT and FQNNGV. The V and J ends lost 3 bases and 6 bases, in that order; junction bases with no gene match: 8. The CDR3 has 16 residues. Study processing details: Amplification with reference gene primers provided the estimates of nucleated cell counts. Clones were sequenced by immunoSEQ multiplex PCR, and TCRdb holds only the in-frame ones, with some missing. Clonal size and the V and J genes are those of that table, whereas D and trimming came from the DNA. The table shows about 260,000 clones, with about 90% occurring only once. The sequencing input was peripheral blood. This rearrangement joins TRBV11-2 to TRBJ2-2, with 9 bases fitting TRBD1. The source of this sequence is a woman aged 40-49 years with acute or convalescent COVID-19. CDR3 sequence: CASSLGLRTGAGELFF. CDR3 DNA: TGTGCCAGCAGCTTGGGGTTAAGGACAGGGGCCGGGGAGCTGTTTTTT.